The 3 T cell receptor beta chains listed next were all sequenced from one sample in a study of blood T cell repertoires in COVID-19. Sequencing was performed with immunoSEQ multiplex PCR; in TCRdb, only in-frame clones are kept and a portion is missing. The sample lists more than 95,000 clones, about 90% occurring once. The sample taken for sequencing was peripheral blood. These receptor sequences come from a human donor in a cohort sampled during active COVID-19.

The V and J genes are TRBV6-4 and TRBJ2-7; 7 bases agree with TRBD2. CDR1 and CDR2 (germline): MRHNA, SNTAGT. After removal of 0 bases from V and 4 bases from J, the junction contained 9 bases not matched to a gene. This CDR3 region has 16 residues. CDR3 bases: TGTGCCAGCAGTGACTCGACAGCGGGGTCCCCGTACGAGCAGTACTTC. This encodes CASSDSTAGSPYEQYF.

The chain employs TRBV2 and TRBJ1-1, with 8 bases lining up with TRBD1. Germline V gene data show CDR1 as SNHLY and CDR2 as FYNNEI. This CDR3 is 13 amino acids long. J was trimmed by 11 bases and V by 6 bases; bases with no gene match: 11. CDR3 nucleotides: TGTGCCAGCAGCTCGGACAGGGCCTTCGAGGCTTTCTTT. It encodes CASSSDRAFEAFF.

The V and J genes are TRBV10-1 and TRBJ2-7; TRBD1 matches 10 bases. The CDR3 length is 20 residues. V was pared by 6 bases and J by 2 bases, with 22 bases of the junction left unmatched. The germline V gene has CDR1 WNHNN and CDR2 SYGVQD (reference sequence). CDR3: CASSAPWIGQGDLLPYEQYF. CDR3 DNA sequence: TGCGCCAGCAGCGCACCGTGGATAGGACAGGGGGATCTATTACCCTACGAGCAGTACTTC.